The clone carrying this TCR beta chain was seen at least ten times. What it binds is not known. These data are taken from a study of metastatic and nonmetastatic thyroid tumors. Overall study context: Where malignant and benign thyroid patients were concerned, repertoires were compared across blood and tumor or nodule tissue. The study's findings and limits: When malignant thyroid tumors were compared with benign nodules, TCR beta diversity was reportedly significantly higher in the malignant tumors. This held in both blood and tumor samples.

All patients reached thyroid surgery having received no treatment beforehand. V lost 6 bases and J 0 bases, leaving 14 bases between the germline ends. The CDR3 is 15 residues long. Germline-derived CDR1 and CDR2 are SNHLY and FYNNEI. Original analysis: What underpinned the distant-metastasis classifier for papillary thyroid cancer was the set of CDR3 differences across clinicopathological groups. Using MiXCR, TCRdb reanalyzed the PCR reads. The authors' filters were not applied to this entry. The profile covers approximately 7,000 clones, with over 15% appearing a single time and 20% to 25% taken by the ten largest.

The clonotype was recovered from a male donor with papillary thyroid cancer or a benign thyroid nodule (not recorded which). Some clones in this sample may be carry-over from other donors' samples. Sequencing was done on a sample of adjacent normal tissue. The chain employs TRBV2 and TRBJ1-1, with TRBD1 as a possible D gene (5 bases). The CDR3 spells CASSAPWGVNTEAFF. CDR3 coding DNA: TGTGCCAGCAGCGCCCCCTGGGGGGTGAACACTGAAGCTTTCTTT.